Each of the 32 T cell receptor beta chains below was sequenced from the same sample in a study of T cell responses to AZD1222 COVID-19 vaccine. Using immunoSEQ multiplex PCR, the repertoire was profiled, and TCRdb retains in-frame clones only, with some absent. The table includes around 130,000 clones, roughly 89% detected once. The sequences come from peripheral blood, collected 28 days after the second AZD1222 dose. The source of these receptors is an adult who received the AZD1222 COVID-19 vaccine.

This chain connects TRBV6-5 to TRBJ1-2; 7 bases fit TRBD1. The CDR3 is 14 residues long. Looked up from germline, CDR1 is MNHEY and CDR2 is SVGAGI. With 6 bases clipped from V and 4 bases from J, the junction kept 8 bases outside the gene matches. CDR3 region: CASRKRGPGYGYTF. CDR3 DNA: TGTGCCAGCAGAAAAAGGGGGCCGGGCTATGGCTACACCTTC.

The chain employs TRBV9 and TRBJ2-5; D might be TRBD2 (5 bases). The V gene's germline CDR1 is SGDLS and CDR2 YYNGEE. V lost 4 bases to trimming and J lost 5 bases, with 15 bases between them. This CDR3 spans 14 amino acids. CDR3: CASSREGFGETQYF. The DNA of the CDR3 is TGTGCCAGCAGCCGAGAGGGTTTTGGGGAGACCCAGTACTTC. The whole variable domain, remainder taken from reference TRBV9 and TRBJ2-5, is DSGVTQTPKHLITATGQRVTLRCSPRSGDLSVYWYQQSLDQGLQFLIQYYNGEERAKGNILERFSAQQFPDLHSELNLSSLELGDSALYFCASSREGFGETQYFGPGTRLLVL.

The chain employs TRBV6-6 and TRBJ1-1, with 11 bases lining up with TRBD1. This CDR3 comprises 15 residues. The junction had 7 bases not matched to a gene; V was cut back by 6 bases and J by 4 bases. Germline CDR1 reads MNHNY; CDR2 reads SVGAGI (reference sequence). DNA for the CDR3: TGTGCCAGCAGCTCCGCCGGGACAGGGGGCACTGAAGCTTTCTTT. This gives the protein CASSSAGTGGTEAFF.

This clone was counted once. The genes are TRBV2 and TRBJ2-5, with a weak D call TRBD2 (7 bases). The V end was cut by 6 bases, the J end by 4 bases, with 15 bases between. CDR3 length: 14 amino acids. Germline V lookup: CDR1 SNHLY, CDR2 FYNNEI. As DNA, the CDR3 is TGTGCCAGCAGATTAGGGGGGGGGCGAGAGACCCAGTACTTC. Translated, it gives CASRLGGGRETQYF.

This rearrangement joins TRBV7-6 to TRBJ2-5, with 13 bases aligning to TRBD2. Trimming removed 1 base from V and 2 bases from J; junction bases left unmatched: 7. This CDR3 comprises 18 residues. The germline gives CDR1 SGHVS, CDR2 FNYEAQ. The CDR3: CASSLGLAGGFSQETQYF. In nucleotides, the CDR3 is TGTGCCAGCAGCTTAGGACTAGCGGGGGGATTTAGTCAAGAGACCCAGTACTTC.

This CDR3 is CASSLASGETDTQYF. As DNA, the CDR3 is TGTGCCAGCAGCTTGGCTAGCGGAGAAACAGATACGCAGTATTTT. This sequence joins TRBV5-4 and TRBJ2-3; 7 bases align to TRBD2. The CDR3 runs to 15 residues. V was pared by 0 bases and J by 3 bases, with 4 bases of the junction left unmatched. Per germline, CDR1 SGHNT and CDR2 YYREEE (reference sequence).

This sequence joins TRBV7-2 and TRBJ1-5; 8 positions match TRBD1. The CDR3 spans 13 residues. V gave up 5 bases and J gave up 9 bases; unmatched junction bases: 6. Germline V gene data show CDR1 as SGHTA and CDR2 as FQGNSA. The CDR3 bases are TGTGCCAGCAGCGCGGACAGGGCAGGGCCCCAGCATTTT. It yields the protein CASSADRAGPQHF.

CDR3 coding DNA: TGTGCCACCAGCCTTGGGGGGGGATTAGGATCTAACTATGGCTACACCTTC. Its translation: CATSLGGGLGSNYGYTF. The chain carries TRBV24-1 and TRBJ1-2, with a tentative D call TRBD1 (5 bases). The CDR3 runs 17 residues. The germline V gene encodes CDR1 KGHDR and CDR2 SFDVKD. With 7 bases removed from V and 0 bases from J, the gap between germline ends came to 20 bases.

The chain has TRBV12-3 or TRBV12-4 and TRBJ1-1, with a tentative D call TRBD1 (5 bases). The CDR3 sequence is 11 residues long. The V end lost 6 bases, the J end lost 10 bases, and 12 bases lay between the germline ends. CDR3 nucleotide sequence: TGTGCCAGCAGCACCGGGACGATAGCTTTCTTT. Its protein is CASSTGTIAFF.

V is TRBV9 and J is TRBJ1-2, with D hard to call. The CDR3 is 15 amino acids. V was cut by 3 bases and J by 3 bases, with 15 bases left in between. The V gene's germline CDR1 is SGDLS and CDR2 YYNGEE. CDR3 region: CASSALRTSDYGYTF. Written as DNA, the CDR3 is TGTGCCAGCAGCGCGTTGAGAACCAGCGACTATGGCTACACCTTC.

The gene calls are TRBV20-1 and TRBJ2-7; the match to TRBD1 covers 8 bases. The CDR3 is made up of 14 amino acids. V dropped 3 bases and J dropped 2; count of bases not matched to a gene: 6. The V gene's germline CDR1 is DFQATT and CDR2 SNEGSKA (reference sequence). The CDR3 is CSASKETGAYEQYF. The CDR3 nucleotides are TGCAGTGCTAGTAAGGAGACAGGGGCCTACGAGCAGTACTTC.

The chain has TRBV7-6 and TRBJ2-2; the match to TRBD2 covers 7 bases. The CDR3 is 18 amino acids. Trimming cost V 5 bases and J 0 bases; bases outside gene matches: 12. The germline V gene has CDR1 SGHVS and CDR2 FNYEAQ. The CDR3 spells CASSTRLAAMTNTGELFF. CDR3 in DNA: TGTGCCAGCAGCACCCGACTAGCAGCCATGACGAACACCGGGGAGCTGTTTTTT.

The rearrangement joins TRBV6-2 or TRBV6-3 to TRBJ1-1, with 9 bases lining up with TRBD1. This CDR3 comprises 17 residues. The ends lost 4 bases at V and 1 base at J; junction bases unmatched: 10. Germline CDR1 reads MNHEY; CDR2 reads SVGEGT. The CDR3 here is CASSFLLPGQGNTEAFF. CDR3 coding DNA: TGTGCCAGCAGTTTCCTATTACCGGGACAGGGGAACACTGAAGCTTTCTTT.

The chain has TRBV5-8 and TRBJ2-1; D possibly uses TRBD1 or TRBD2 (6 bases each). The germline V gene encodes CDR1 SGHTS and CDR2 YDEGEE. The V and J ends lost 4 bases and 10 bases respectively, with 18 bases between them. The CDR3 loop spans 14 amino acids. DNA of the CDR3: TGTGCCAGCAGCCTGGGACTTACTACAGGGGAGCAGTTCTTC. Its protein is CASSLGLTTGEQFF.

The chain carries TRBV11-3 and TRBJ1-1; D is unresolved. Germline values: CDR1 SGHNT, CDR2 YENEEA. The V and J ends lost 2 bases and 1 base respectively, with 8 bases between them. The CDR3 sequence is 14 residues long. The CDR3 protein is CASSLHGRNTEAFF. DNA of the CDR3: TGTGCCAGCAGCTTACACGGCAGGAACACTGAAGCTTTCTTT.

The V gene is TRBV7-9, the J gene TRBJ2-6; D call uncertain. CDR1 is SEHNR, CDR2 FQNEAQ, per germline (reference sequence). CDR3 length: 15 residues. V was clipped by 2 bases and J by 4 bases, with 9 bases between them. CDR3 nucleotides: TGTGCCAGCAGCTTAAGCGCCTTCGGGGCCAACGTCCTGACTTTC. Translated, it gives CASSLSAFGANVLTF.

This chain connects TRBV9 to TRBJ2-1; 11 nucleotides align to TRBD2. The V and J ends lost 2 bases and 5 bases, in that order; junction bases with no gene match: 6. CDR3 length: 16 residues. The V gene's germline CDR1 is SGDLS and CDR2 YYNGEE. The CDR3 region is CASSVSGGALNNEQFF. The CDR3 DNA sequence: TGTGCCAGCAGCGTTAGCGGGGGGGCACTAAACAATGAGCAGTTCTTC.

J is TRBJ2-7 and V is TRBV5-4; D is unresolved. CDR1 and CDR2 (germline): SGHNT, YYREEE (reference sequence). V lost 3 bases and J 0 bases, leaving 10 bases between the germline ends. There are 14 residues in the CDR3. The CDR3 coding sequence is TGTGCCAGCAGCTCGACCGCTACCTCCTACGAGCAGTACTTC. It yields the protein CASSSTATSYEQYF.

The chain employs TRBV18 and TRBJ2-1; 8 bases fit TRBD2. Germline lookup yields CDR1 KGHSH and CDR2 LQKENI. Trimming cost V 9 bases and J 12 bases; bases outside gene matches: 16. This CDR3 is 14 amino acids long. CDR3 nucleotides: TGTGCCAGTTACCTTAGCGGGATAGCTTTAGGGCAGTTCTTC. This codes for CASYLSGIALGQFF.

The rearrangement joins TRBV10-3 to TRBJ2-1; D not resolved. The germline CDR1 and CDR2 sequences are ENHRY and SYGVKD. Between the trimmed V and J ends, which lost 6 bases and 0 bases, there was a span of 12 bases. The CDR3 has 15 amino acids. The CDR3 reads CAISPTLNSYNEQFF. In DNA form, the CDR3 reads TGTGCCATCAGCCCCACTCTGAACTCCTACAATGAGCAGTTCTTC.

The count of this clone is one. The V and J genes are TRBV21-1 and TRBJ1-5; the table assigns TRBD1, which was not confirmed against the DNA. TRBV21-1 has pseudogene status. This CDR3 is 15 amino acids long. CDR3 amino acids: CASSNEGPQGQPQHF. The DNA of the CDR3 is TGTGCCAGCAGCAATGAGGGACCACAGGGCCAGCCCCAGCATTTT.

As concerns this clone: Other nucleotide sequences in the sample specify the same CDR3. This sequence joins TRBV6-2 or TRBV6-3 and TRBJ2-7; 7 bases match TRBD1. The CDR3 contains 14 residues. CDR1 and CDR2 (germline): MNHEY, SVGEGT. J gave up 4 bases and V 0 bases, and 3 bases lay outside the gene matches. CDR3 nucleotides: TGTGCCAGCAGTTACTCGAGGGACAGATACGAGCAGTACTTC. Amino acids: CASSYSRDRYEQYF.

The chain is built from TRBV20-1 and TRBJ2-5; 11 bases fit TRBD2. Germline CDR1 and CDR2: DFQATT and SNEGSKA (reference sequence). The CDR3 totals 16 residues. The junction had 9 bases not matched to a gene; V was cut back by 4 bases and J by 2 bases. This CDR3 reads CSAIELAGATQETQYF. The CDR3 DNA follows: TGCAGTGCTATTGAACTAGCGGGGGCAACGCAAGAGACCCAGTACTTC.

The chain employs TRBV6-5 and TRBJ2-1; possibly TRBD1 or TRBD2 for D (5 bases each). The V end was cut by 6 bases, the J end by 9 bases, with 12 bases between. Germline V gives CDR1 MNHEY, CDR2 SVGAGI. The CDR3 is 12 amino acids. CDR3 DNA sequence: TGTGCCAGCAGGGACCGGGACCTTGAGCAGTTCTTC. Protein sequence: CASRDRDLEQFF.

CDR3 nucleotide sequence: TGTGCCAGCAGCCTTCCCGGGGAAACCGGGGAGCTGTTTTTT. Amino acid sequence: CASSLPGETGELFF. The chain links TRBV3-1 (or the pseudogene TRBV3-2) to TRBJ2-2, with a weak D call TRBD2 (5 bases). CDR1 is LGHDT, CDR2 YNNKEL, per germline (reference sequence). V lost 4 bases to trimming and J lost 5 bases, with 11 bases between them. CDR3 length: 14 amino acids.

V usage is TRBV6-5 and J usage is TRBJ2-7; 10 nucleotides agree with TRBD1. CDR1 and CDR2 (germline): MNHEY, SVGAGI. The CDR3 consists of 14 residues. The V and J ends lost 6 bases and 6 bases, in that order; junction bases with no gene match: 8. CDR3 sequence: CASRKPGQGFEQYF. Here the CDR3 DNA reads TGTGCCAGCAGGAAACCGGGACAGGGGTTCGAGCAGTACTTC.

This chain links TRBV6-2 or TRBV6-3 with TRBJ2-7; TRBD1 is a possible D gene (6 bases). The V gene lost 2 bases and the J gene lost 3 bases, with 8 bases spanning the gap. The CDR3 has 13 amino acids. The germline CDR1 and CDR2 sequences are MNHEY and SVGEGT. Here the CDR3 reads CASSYDRYYEQYF. In DNA form, the CDR3 reads TGTGCCAGCAGTTACGACAGGTACTACGAGCAGTACTTC.

Note on this clone: One end of the junction is discordant with germline, which a read error may explain. The chain uses TRBV5-1 and TRBJ2-7; no definite D call. This CDR3 is 13 amino acids long. Germline V gene sequence: CDR1 SGHRS, CDR2 YFSETQ. CDR3 nucleotide sequence: TGCGCCAGCAGCTTCGGCAGCTCCTACGGGCAGTACTTC. Translation: CASSFGSSYGQYF.

The chain links TRBV27 to TRBJ1-6, with no clear D. CDR3 length: 13 residues. Germline CDR1 is MNHEY and CDR2 is SMNVEV (reference sequence). V lost 5 bases and J lost 10, with 12 bases in between. CDR3 loop: CASSREGKSPLHF. As DNA, the CDR3 is TGTGCCAGCAGTCGGGAGGGTAAATCACCCCTCCACTTT.

CDR3 protein: CASSRVSGSGETQYF. The CDR3 DNA reads as TGTGCCAGCAGCCGGGTTAGCGGGAGTGGAGAGACCCAGTACTTC. The chain is built from TRBV3-1 (or the pseudogene TRBV3-2) and TRBJ2-5; 9 bases map to TRBD2. V trimming: 4 bases; J trimming: 4 bases; junction bases outside the gene matches: 7. The CDR3 is 15 amino acids. CDR1 LGHDT and CDR2 YNNKEL come from the germline V gene (reference sequence).

This chain links TRBV19 with TRBJ1-2; no clear D gene. This CDR3 has 12 amino acids. Germline lookup yields CDR1 LNHDA and CDR2 SQIVND (reference sequence). V lost 4 bases and J lost 8, with 11 bases in between. The CDR3 is CASSNSGGGYTF. CDR3 in DNA: TGTGCCAGTAGTAACTCGGGCGGCGGCTACACCTTC.

The J gene is TRBJ1-4, the V gene TRBV5-1; D gene unclear. V gave up 1 base and J gave up 0 bases, with 7 bases separating them. Germline CDR1 SGHRS, CDR2 YFSETQ. CDR3 length equals 15 residues. The CDR3 reads CASSLMGTTNEKLFF. CDR3 DNA: TGCGCCAGCAGCTTGATGGGAACAACTAATGAAAAACTGTTTTTT.